This T cell receptor beta chain emerged from a study of identifying expanded T cells in peripheral blood. Findings of the study overall: Approximately 2-week clone count variance significantly increased as total template count grew.

As for this clone: Its specificity is unknown.

This table comes from immunoSEQ multiplex PCR, and its TCRdb copy is limited to in-frame clones, with some not included. Of around 120,000 clones listed, approximately 86% are singletons. Trimming at V came to 4 bases and at J to 7 bases, leaving 6 bases not matched to a gene. Germline-derived CDR1 and CDR2 are ENHRY and SYGVKD. This CDR3 contains 14 residues. The chain links TRBV10-3 to TRBJ2-1; 8 bases are shared with TRBD2. The source of this sequence is a person between 18 and 75 years old in good health. The sample taken for sequencing was blood. CDR3 sequence (DNA): TGTGCCATCAGTGGACTAGCGAGAACGAATGAGCAGTTCTTC. This sequence encodes CAISGLARTNEQFF.